The 28 T cell receptor beta chains in this list originate from one sample, sequenced in a study of T cells of healthy individuals (dated by TCRdb to between 2018 and 2020). Library method: 5' RACE. Sequencing relied on an Illumina MiSeq. TCRdb applied fastp at Q25 and MiXCR to the public reads, then kept only in-frame beta chains. Entries are consolidated by CDR3 protein sequence, retaining the most common genes and DNA. The sample table holds approximately 100,000 distinct CDR3 sequences, of which approximately 15% were seen once. The ten biggest clones cover 6% to 8% of the sample. The receptors derive from a human donor in good health.

The rearrangement uses TRBV20-1 and TRBJ2-2; the D is unclear. Trimming took off 7 bases at V and 5 bases at J, with 11 bases between the two ends. The CDR3 has 12 amino acids. The germline gives CDR1 DFQATT, CDR2 SNEGSKA (reference sequence). For the CDR3, the DNA is TGCAGTGGCTGGGGTGGGACCGGGGAGCTGTTTTTT. Amino acid sequence: CSGWGGTGELFF.

J is TRBJ2-1 and V is TRBV5-1, with 8 bases identical to TRBD1. The germline CDR1 and CDR2 sequences are SGHRS and YFSETQ. Germline trimming cut 2 bases from V and 8 bases from J; bases unmatched to any gene: 9. This CDR3 region has 15 residues. This CDR3 reads CASSFRTGFADEQFF. The CDR3 DNA is TGCGCCAGCAGCTTCCGGACAGGGTTCGCGGATGAGCAGTTCTTC.

This clonotype has more than one count but fewer than ten. The V call is TRBV18, the J call TRBJ1-6; D call uncertain. Trimming pared 3 bases from V and 9 bases from J, leaving 15 bases between. This CDR3 has 15 residues. Germline CDR1 is KGHSH and CDR2 is LQKENI. The CDR3 region has the DNA TGTGCCAGCTCACCGTCGAAGGGTCAAGGTTCACCCCTCCACTTT. Encoded protein: CASSPSKGQGSPLHF. The full variable domain, its missing parts supplied by reference TRBV18 and TRBJ1-6, is NAGVMQNPRHLVRRRGQEARLRCSPMKGHSHVYWYRQLPEEGLKFMVYLQKENIIDESGMPKERFSAEFPKEGPSILRIQQVVRGDSAAYFCASSPSKGQGSPLHFGNGTRLTVT.

This clonotype was observed a handful of times. The chain couples TRBV20-1 to TRBJ2-7; D is tentatively TRBD1 or TRBD2 (5 bases each). Germline CDR1 reads DFQATT; CDR2 reads SNEGSKA (reference sequence). The V end was cut by 2 bases, the J end by 7 bases, with 18 bases between. This CDR3 contains 14 residues. Written as DNA, the CDR3 is TGCAGTGCTAGATTGGCTAGCACATGGGGGGAGCAGTACTTC. Its translation is CSARLASTWGEQYF.

The table lists this clonotype with many counts. The chain combines TRBV10-3 with TRBJ1-2; possible D gene TRBD1, 5 bases. The CDR3 has 12 amino acids. Germline lookup yields CDR1 ENHRY and CDR2 SYGVKD. V lost 10 bases and J 7 bases, leaving 16 bases between the germline ends. The CDR3 reads CATKGTESGYTF. The CDR3 DNA sequence: TGTGCCACCAAAGGGACGGAGAGTGGCTACACCTTC.

A few counts support this clonotype. At one end, the junction sequence differs from germline, possibly due to a read error. The DNA for the CDR3 is TGTGCCAGCAGTTTGTCGCGGGAGGGGAGCTTCAACTTC. It codes for CASSLSREGSFNF. The gene calls are TRBV12-3 or TRBV12-4 and TRBJ2-5; 9 positions agree with TRBD2. CDR3 length: 13 amino acids.

The gene calls are TRBV2 and TRBJ2-2; 8 bases are a match to TRBD2. CDR1 and CDR2 from the germline V gene are SNHLY and FYNNEI. V trimming: 4 bases; J trimming: 6 bases; junction bases outside the gene matches: 10. The CDR3 loop spans 16 amino acids. This chain's CDR3 is CASSAGGGRGAGELFF. The DNA for the CDR3 is TGTGCCAGCAGTGCAGGCGGCGGGCGGGGGGCCGGGGAGCTGTTTTTT.

This clonotype has a handful of counts. The chain employs TRBV7-2 and TRBJ2-1; D gene uncertain. There are 12 residues in the CDR3. The germline V gene encodes CDR1 SGHTA and CDR2 FQGNSA. Trimming shortened V by 2 bases and J by 5 bases, and 4 bases separated the two germline ends. The CDR3 loop is CASSLSHNEQFF. Written as DNA, the CDR3 is TGTGCCAGCAGCTTATCACACAATGAGCAGTTCTTC.

The chain has TRBV3-1 and TRBJ2-7, with unresolved D. This CDR3 has 13 residues. Germline V gene lookup returns CDR1 LGHDT and CDR2 YNNKEL (reference sequence). V shed 4 bases and J shed 6 bases, with 13 bases lying between them. This CDR3 reads CASSPTRIGEQYF. CDR3 in DNA: TGTGCCAGCAGCCCAACAAGGATAGGCGAGCAGTACTTC.

This clonotype was picked up a small number of times. The chain employs TRBV10-3 and TRBJ2-6; maybe TRBD1 (6 bases). The CDR3 extends over 17 amino acids. Trimming stripped 5 bases from V and 0 bases from J, with 14 bases between. CDR1 is ENHRY, CDR2 SYGVKD, per germline. CDR3 loop: CAISTGTDSSGANVLTF. The CDR3 bases are TGTGCCATCAGTACAGGGACGGACAGCTCTGGGGCCAACGTCCTGACTTTC.

V usage is TRBV6-2 or TRBV6-3 and J usage is TRBJ1-5; no definite D call. Germline loops: CDR1 MNHEY, CDR2 SVGEGT. Between the trimmed V and J ends, which lost 5 bases and 3 bases, there was a span of 5 bases. The CDR3 has 12 amino acids. The CDR3: CASSGYNQPQHF. Here the CDR3 DNA reads TGTGCCAGCAGTGGCTACAATCAGCCCCAGCATTTT.

This clonotype was counted ten times or more. Here the CDR3 reads CASSAIGGPGELFF. CDR3 DNA: TGTGCCAGCAGCGCTATTGGGGGGCCCGGGGAGCTGTTTTTT. The chain recombines TRBV7-3 with TRBJ2-2, with D possibly called TRBD1 or TRBD2 (6 bases each). The CDR3 contains 14 residues. V was cut by 5 bases and J by 6 bases, with 13 bases left in between. CDR1 and CDR2 from the germline V gene are SGHTA and FQGTGA.

This clonotype was seen just once. The chain joins TRBV4-2 to TRBJ2-7, with 14 bases identical to TRBD2. Per germline, CDR1 LGHNA and CDR2 YNFKEQ. This CDR3 has 16 amino acids. The junction had 3 bases not matched to a gene; V was cut back by 4 bases and J by 1 base. CDR3 nucleotide sequence: TGTGCCAGCAGCCTGGGACTAGCGGGGGTTTCCTACGAGCAGTACTTC. Its protein product is CASSLGLAGVSYEQYF.

The table lists this clonotype with many counts. This rearrangement joins TRBV29-1 to TRBJ2-5; perhaps TRBD2 as D (6 bases). The V and J ends lost 5 bases and 10 bases respectively, with 32 bases between them. The CDR3 has 17 residues. CDR1 is SQVTM, CDR2 ANQGSEA, per germline. CDR3 protein: CSVNRFLRSSAQEGQYF. CDR3 DNA sequence: TGCAGCGTTAACAGGTTTTTGAGGTCTAGCGCTCAGGAGGGCCAGTACTTC.

This rearrangement joins TRBV7-2 to TRBJ1-4, with a tentative D call TRBD1 (5 bases). Germline V gene data show CDR1 as SGHTA and CDR2 as FQGNSA. Trimming took 5 bases from V and 4 from J, leaving 20 bases between them. This CDR3 is built from 17 residues. As DNA, the CDR3 is TGTGCCAGCAGCCTCTTTTACCAGGGATCAGATAATGAAAAACTGTTTTTT. Amino acids: CASSLFYQGSDNEKLFF. The full variable domain, its missing parts supplied by reference TRBV7-2 and TRBJ1-4, is GAGVSQSPSNKVTEKGKDVELRCDPISGHTALYWYRQSLGQGLEFLIYFQGNSAPDKSGLPSDRFSAERTGGSVSTLTIQRTQQEDSAVYLCASSLFYQGSDNEKLFFGSGTQLSVL.

The sample holds a few counts of this clonotype. The chain is built from TRBV10-3 and TRBJ2-1; the D call may be TRBD1 or TRBD2 (6 bases each). This CDR3 is 13 amino acids long. Germline values: CDR1 ENHRY, CDR2 SYGVKD. V lost 7 bases and J lost 3, with 10 bases in between. CDR3 protein: CAIKRGDYNEQFF. The CDR3 DNA sequence: TGTGCCATCAAAAGGGGGGACTACAATGAGCAGTTCTTC.

This clonotype was counted ten times or more. The chain recombines TRBV20-1 with TRBJ1-3, with D hard to call. The germline gives CDR1 DFQATT, CDR2 SNEGSKA (reference sequence). The ends were cut back, 1 base at V and 2 bases at J, with 9 bases in the middle. The CDR3 sequence is 14 residues long. CDR3 in amino acids: CSARVQKTGNTIYF. DNA for the CDR3: TGCAGTGCTAGAGTTCAGAAGACTGGAAACACCATATATTTT.

The J gene is TRBJ2-7, the V gene TRBV28; D possibly uses TRBD1 or TRBD2 (5 bases each). The CDR3 extends over 15 amino acids. The V gene lost 7 bases and the J gene lost 3 bases, with 19 bases spanning the gap. CDR1 is MDHEN and CDR2 is SYDVKM in the germline V gene. Written as DNA, the CDR3 is TGTGCCAGCAATCCCGGGGCGGTGAGGGTCTACGAGCAGTACTTC. Its translation: CASNPGAVRVYEQYF.

This chain joins TRBV19 and TRBJ2-1; 8 nucleotides agree with TRBD1. The CDR3 has 15 amino acids. Per the germline V gene, CDR1 is LNHDA and CDR2 is SQIVND (reference sequence). Trimming removed 3 bases from V and 8 bases from J; junction bases left unmatched: 9. CDR3: CASSMWTGRYDEQFF. CDR3 sequence (DNA): TGTGCCAGTAGTATGTGGACAGGGAGGTACGATGAGCAGTTCTTC.

This clonotype was seen at least ten times. The chain joins TRBV6-5 to TRBJ2-4; possibly TRBD2 for D (5 bases). The CDR3 runs 18 residues. Looked up from germline, CDR1 is MNHEY and CDR2 is SVGAGI. Trimming stripped 2 bases from V and 4 bases from J, with 21 bases between. The CDR3 spells CASSYRSPGISGKNIQYF. The CDR3 DNA reads TGTGCCAGCAGTTACAGGTCACCGGGGATATCGGGGAAAAACATTCAGTACTTC.

This clonotype has just a few counts. The chain is built from TRBV12-3 or TRBV12-4 and TRBJ1-1; unclear D gene. V gave up 4 bases and J gave up 2 bases, with 5 bases separating them. This CDR3 contains 12 residues. The CDR3 nucleotides read TGTGCCAGCAGTTGGCCAAACACTGAAGCTTTCTTT. Amino acids: CASSWPNTEAFF.

As to this clonotype: A read error may account for a junction end that differs from germline. This chain joins TRBV7-2 and TRBJ2-3, with D possibly being TRBD2 (5 bases). The CDR3 consists of 11 residues. Germline CDR1 SGHTA, CDR2 FQGNSA. The CDR3 region is CASSLDLGWHF. The CDR3 nucleotides are TGTGCCAGCAGCTTGGACTTGGGGTGGCATTTT.

This clonotype was counted a few times. The gene calls are TRBV4-2 and TRBJ2-7; 8 nucleotides line up with TRBD1. Unmatched junction bases numbered 15, after V lost 3 bases and J lost 5 bases. Germline loops: CDR1 LGHNA, CDR2 YNFKEQ. The CDR3 extends over 17 amino acids. Written as DNA, the CDR3 is TGTGCCAGCAGCCAGGATACTGCGTCAGGGGGCACTAACGAGCAGTACTTC. This gives the protein CASSQDTASGGTNEQYF.

This clonotype was counted once. Being one base from a much bigger clone, this may be a read error. The chain combines TRBV5-6 with TRBJ2-1; 8 nucleotides agree with TRBD1. Germline values: CDR1 SGHDT, CDR2 YYEEEE. Trimming at V came to 0 bases and at J to 12 bases, leaving 20 bases not matched to a gene. This CDR3 spans 18 amino acids. CDR3 coding DNA: TGTGCCAGCAGCTTGGCCACGGTGCAGGACAGGGACCCAATGAGGCAGTTCTTC. It codes for CASSLATVQDRDPMRQFF.

This chain links TRBV11-3 with TRBJ1-1; tentatively, D is TRBD1 (5 bases). The CDR3 contains 14 residues. The germline gives CDR1 SGHNT, CDR2 YENEEA. Trimming took off 4 bases at V and 3 bases at J, with 12 bases between the two ends. The chain's CDR3 is CASSSWGKDTEAFF. CDR3 sequence (DNA): TGTGCCAGCAGCTCCTGGGGGAAAGACACTGAAGCTTTCTTT.

This clonotype was found many times. The CDR3 is CSARGGYGQPQHF. In DNA form, the CDR3 reads TGCAGTGCTAGAGGCGGATACGGTCAGCCCCAGCATTTT. The chain recombines TRBV20-1 with TRBJ1-5; D not certain. The CDR3 runs to 13 residues. Trimming left V 1 base short and J 6 bases short, with 10 bases between. Germline-derived CDR1 and CDR2 are DFQATT and SNEGSKA (reference sequence).

A few counts support this clonotype. The rearrangement joins TRBV5-5 to TRBJ2-1; the match to TRBD2 covers 11 bases. CDR3 size: 16 residues. The J segment lost 4 bases and the V segment lost 3 bases, leaving 6 bases of the junction unmatched. Germline V gene lookup returns CDR1 SGHKS and CDR2 YYEKEE (reference sequence). Written as DNA, the CDR3 is TGTGCCAGCAGCTGGGATCTAGCGGGGGGTTACAATGAGCAGTTCTTC. Encoded protein: CASSWDLAGGYNEQFF. The full variable domain, rest sourced from reference TRBV5-5 and TRBJ2-1, is DAGVTQSPTHLIKTRGQQVTLRCSPISGHKSVSWYQQVLGQGPQFIFQYYEKEERGRGNFPDRFSARQFPNYSSELNVNALLLGDSALYLCASSWDLAGGYNEQFFGPGTRLTVL.

The chain is built from TRBV20-1 and TRBJ1-2; TRBD1 might be the D (5 bases). V lost 0 bases, J lost 0 bases, and 11 bases lay in between. This CDR3 contains 15 residues. CDR1 and CDR2 from the germline V gene are DFQATT and SNEGSKA (reference sequence). CDR3 sequence reads: CSARDIRGANYGYTF. As DNA, the CDR3 is TGCAGTGCTAGAGATATTCGAGGGGCTAACTATGGCTACACCTTC.